What follows are 30 T cell receptor beta chains derived from one specimen sequenced in a study of vaccination and CD4 T cells after COVID-19. No cognate antigen is known for these TCRs. Sample treatment: roughly ten-day PBMC culture with coronavirus spike peptide pools or control peptides (ViraFEST assay). CD4+ T-cell collection from the unexposed donor predated the COVID-19 pandemic (2011-2018). The Oncomine TCR Beta short-read assay was applied to DNA of cultured CD4+ T cells. TCRdb reprocessed the PCR reads via MiXCR and lists one record per CDR3 protein. This table holds approximately 7,600 distinct CDR3 sequences, 30% to 40% found once. The sequenced sample consisted of CD4+ T cells from blood, cultured in vitro. Receptors were obtained from a human donor in good health.

This clonotype has only a few counts. This sequence joins TRBV6-5 and TRBJ1-2; D gene ambiguous. The CDR3 contains 16 residues. Germline assignment: CDR1 MNHEY and CDR2 SVGAGI. Trimming removed 0 bases from V and 4 bases from J, with 15 bases in between. DNA of the CDR3: TGTGCCAGCAGTTACTCCGAGCCGGGGTTCGGCTATGGCTACACCTTC. It codes for CASSYSEPGFGYGYTF.

This chain connects TRBV2 to TRBJ1-1; tentative D call: TRBD1 (5 bases). This CDR3 has 13 residues. Trimming pared 7 bases from V and 1 base from J, leaving 10 bases between. CDR1 and CDR2 from the germline V gene are SNHLY and FYNNEI. DNA of the CDR3: TGTGCCAGCACCCAGGGCGAGAACACTGAAGCTTTCTTT. This encodes CASTQGENTEAFF.

This chain's CDR3 is CASSLTYGGGTEAFF. The DNA for the CDR3 is TGTGCCAGCAGCTTAACCTACGGGGGGGGGACTGAAGCTTTCTTT. The chain carries TRBV7-2 and TRBJ1-1, with D possibly matching TRBD1 (5 bases). V lost 2 bases and J lost 5, with 15 bases in between. The CDR3 runs 15 residues. From germline, CDR1 is SGHTA and CDR2 FQGNSA. The full variable domain, its missing parts supplied by reference TRBV7-2 and TRBJ1-1, is GAGVSQSPSNKVTEKGKDVELRCDPISGHTALYWYRQSLGQGLEFLIYFQGNSAPDKSGLPSDRFSAERTGGSVSTLTIQRTQQEDSAVYLCASSLTYGGGTEAFFGQGTRLTVV.

The table lists this clonotype with a few counts. The V and J genes are TRBV7-9 and TRBJ2-1; 8 bases fit TRBD1. The germline gives CDR1 SEHNR, CDR2 FQNEAQ (reference sequence). The CDR3 totals 14 residues. V lost 6 bases to trimming and J lost 8 bases; unmatched junction nucleotides: 9. The CDR3 nucleotides read TGTGCCAGCAGTCCATACACGACAGGGGATGAGCAGTTCTTC. Translated, it gives CASSPYTTGDEQFF.

The chain recombines TRBV4-1 with TRBJ2-7, with TRBD2 as a possible D gene (6 bases). Germline V gene sequence: CDR1 MGHRA, CDR2 YSYEKL. V was trimmed by 0 bases and J by 7 bases, leaving 19 bases between them. CDR3 length equals 16 residues. CDR3 sequence: CASSQEFAGTSNEQYF. The DNA of the CDR3 is TGCGCCAGCAGCCAAGAATTTGCGGGAACTAGTAATGAGCAGTACTTC.

The chain links TRBV20-1 to TRBJ1-1; unclear D gene. V was trimmed by 6 bases and J by 6 bases, leaving 11 bases between them. The CDR3 loop spans 11 amino acids. Germline V gene data show CDR1 as DFQATT and CDR2 as SNEGSKA (reference sequence). The CDR3 coding sequence is TGCAGTGCCAATCAAGGCGCTGAAGCTTTCTTT. It codes for CSANQGAEAFF.

In this sample, this clonotype turned up a few times. The V and J genes are TRBV6-5 and TRBJ1-2; weak D call: TRBD1 (5 bases). V shed 0 bases and J shed 7 bases, with 18 bases lying between them. The CDR3 contains 16 residues. From germline, CDR1 is MNHEY and CDR2 SVGAGI. Here the CDR3 reads CASSYSRTGTPGGYTF. The CDR3 nucleotides read TGTGCCAGCAGTTACTCCCGAACGGGGACTCCCGGTGGCTACACCTTC.

This clonotype was observed a few times. This chain joins TRBV19 and TRBJ1-2; TRBD1 might be the D (5 bases). The ends were cut back, 9 bases at V and 3 bases at J, with 20 bases in the middle. Germline lookup yields CDR1 LNHDA and CDR2 SQIVND (reference sequence). The CDR3 has 15 residues. This CDR3 is CASRRPRGTDYGYTF. For the CDR3, the DNA is TGTGCCAGCCGCAGGCCCCGCGGGACGGACTATGGCTACACCTTC.

This clonotype was counted only a few times. The J gene is TRBJ2-7, the V gene TRBV15; TRBD1 matches at 10 bases. This CDR3 spans 15 amino acids. Germline V gene lookup returns CDR1 LNHNV and CDR2 YYDKDF (reference sequence). Germline trimming cut 3 bases from V and 6 bases from J; bases unmatched to any gene: 8. The CDR3 here is CATSSSGTGVGEQYF. The DNA of the CDR3 is TGTGCCACCAGCAGTTCCGGGACAGGGGTTGGCGAGCAGTACTTC.

This clonotype was counted only a few times. The chain joins TRBV12-3 or TRBV12-4 to TRBJ2-7, with D hard to call. CDR3 length: 18 residues. Trimming cost V 6 bases and J 4 bases, with 28 bases left between them. The CDR3 bases are TGTGCCAGCAGCCCTAGGGTGGGTGGGCAGCAAGTCGGGTACGAGCAGTACTTC. It translates to CASSPRVGGQQVGYEQYF.

V is TRBV5-8 and J is TRBJ1-2, with unresolved D. The CDR3 sequence is 12 residues long. Germline lookup yields CDR1 SGHTS and CDR2 YDEGEE. V was cut by 4 bases and J by 8 bases, with 12 bases left in between. Written as DNA, the CDR3 is TGTGCCAGCAGCCTAAGACCCGGGGGCTACACCTTC. Amino acid sequence: CASSLRPGGYTF.

The rearrangement joins TRBV20-1 to TRBJ1-1; no clear D gene. The V gene lost 2 bases and the J gene lost 1 base, with 8 bases spanning the gap. Looked up from germline, CDR1 is DFQATT and CDR2 is SNEGSKA (reference sequence). The CDR3 is 13 residues long. The CDR3: CSARLQPNTEAFF. CDR3 nucleotide sequence: TGCAGTGCTAGATTGCAGCCGAACACTGAAGCTTTCTTT.

The chain joins TRBV3-1 to TRBJ1-1, with D possibly matching TRBD1 (5 bases). CDR3 size: 16 residues. Germline V CDR1 and CDR2: LGHDT, YNNKEL (reference sequence). Trimming pared 3 bases from V and 1 base from J, leaving 15 bases between. CDR3 in DNA: TGTGCCAGCAGCCATCAGGGAGCGGGGCCGAACACTGAAGCTTTCTTT. It translates to CASSHQGAGPNTEAFF.

This clonotype was observed a handful of times. The chain is built from TRBV30 and TRBJ1-6; D is unclear. V lost 3 bases and J lost 9, with 12 bases in between. Germline lookup yields CDR1 GTSNPN and CDR2 SVGIG (reference sequence). The CDR3 contains 13 residues. The CDR3 nucleotides read TGTGCCTGGAGCGCTGAGATGCCTTCACCCCTCCACTTT. Its protein is CAWSAEMPSPLHF.

This clonotype was counted between two and nine times. The chain uses TRBV6-1 and TRBJ2-1, with 7 bases fitting TRBD1. From germline, CDR1 is MNHNS and CDR2 SASEGT. V trimming: 6 bases; J trimming: 7 bases; junction bases outside the gene matches: 3. The CDR3 spans 12 residues. CDR3 loop: CASRGQSNEQFF. In DNA form, the CDR3 reads TGTGCCAGCAGGGGACAGAGTAATGAGCAGTTCTTC.

The chain recombines TRBV6-5 with TRBJ2-7; possible D gene TRBD2, 5 bases. The ends were cut back, 0 bases at V and 2 bases at J, with 11 bases in the middle. The CDR3 is made up of 15 amino acids. Germline CDR1 reads MNHEY; CDR2 reads SVGAGI. As DNA, the CDR3 is TGTGCCAGCAGTTACTCGCTAGCCGCCACCTACGAGCAGTACTTC. It specifies CASSYSLAATYEQYF.

V is TRBV5-1 and J is TRBJ1-5; D gene uncertain. Germline CDR1 is SGHRS and CDR2 is YFSETQ. V was shortened by 0 bases and J by 3 bases, with 7 bases between the two germline ends. The CDR3 loop spans 14 amino acids. CDR3 sequence: CASSLDSLNQPQHF. As DNA, the CDR3 is TGCGCCAGCAGCTTGGACAGTCTCAATCAGCCCCAGCATTTT.

The chain joins TRBV12-3 or TRBV12-4 to TRBJ2-3; TRBD2 agrees at 10 bases. CDR3 length equals 16 residues. The V and J ends lost 5 bases and 0 bases, in that order; junction bases with no gene match: 5. The CDR3 protein is CASSPTSGASTDTQYF. The DNA for the CDR3 is TGTGCCAGCAGTCCCACTAGCGGGGCTAGCACAGATACGCAGTATTTT.

This chain connects TRBV30 to TRBJ2-5; D possibly uses TRBD1 or TRBD2 (5 bases each). The CDR3 is 13 residues long. Trimming cost V 4 bases and J 0 bases, with 9 bases left between them. The germline gives CDR1 GTSNPN, CDR2 SVGIG (reference sequence). The DNA of the CDR3 is TGTGCCTGGAAACGGGGCTACCAAGAGACCCAGTACTTC. It encodes CAWKRGYQETQYF.

This clonotype was seen more than once but under ten times. The chain joins TRBV19 to TRBJ1-1; D is uncertain. The CDR3 consists of 13 residues. V shed 5 bases and J shed 11 bases, with 18 bases lying between them. Germline CDR1 and CDR2: LNHDA and SQIVND (reference sequence). The CDR3 region is CASSVRSGEAAFF. As DNA, the CDR3 is TGTGCCAGTAGTGTGAGAAGTGGGGAGGCCGCTTTCTTT.

This clonotype was counted between two and nine times. The genes are TRBV30 and TRBJ1-2; no firm D call. This CDR3 has 13 amino acids. Trimming took off 4 bases at V and 0 bases at J, with 9 bases between the two ends. CDR1 is GTSNPN and CDR2 is SVGIG in the germline V gene (reference sequence). The CDR3 coding sequence is TGTGCCTGGAATTGGAGAGCTAACTATGGCTACACCTTC. This translates into CAWNWRANYGYTF.

This clonotype turned up a few times. The rearrangement links TRBV27 to TRBJ1-4, with D uncertain. Germline V gene data show CDR1 as MNHEY and CDR2 as SMNVEV (reference sequence). This CDR3 comprises 13 residues. V was cut by 7 bases and J by 0 bases, with 6 bases left in between. The CDR3 DNA follows: TGTGCCAGCAAGCCGGCAACTAATGAAAAACTGTTTTTT. This gives the protein CASKPATNEKLFF. Looking up the rest from reference TRBV27 and TRBJ1-4 gives the full variable domain: EAQVTQNPRYLITVTGKKLTVTCSQNMNHEYMSWYRQDPGLGLRQIYYSMNVEVTDKGDVPEGYKVSRKEKRNFPLILESPSPNQTSLYFCASKPATNEKLFFGSGTQLSVL.

The V gene is TRBV7-2, the J gene TRBJ2-7; D is possibly TRBD2 (5 bases). V shed 1 base and J shed 6 bases, with 16 bases lying between them. This CDR3 is built from 15 residues. In germline, CDR1 is SGHTA, CDR2 FQGNSA. For the CDR3, the DNA is TGTGCCAGCAGCTTAGGGGTCAGCGGTCTCATCGAGCAGTACTTC. Translating it yields CASSLGVSGLIEQYF.

The genes are TRBV6-1 and TRBJ2-5; no definite D call. The ends were cut back, 4 bases at V and 4 bases at J, with 7 bases in the middle. This CDR3 contains 12 residues. CDR1 is MNHNS and CDR2 is SASEGT in the germline V gene. CDR3 amino acids: CASSGQRETQYF. The CDR3 DNA follows: TGTGCCAGCAGTGGTCAGAGAGAGACCCAGTACTTC.

A few counts support this clonotype. The rearrangement links TRBV19 to TRBJ1-5; D gene unclear. The germline V gene has CDR1 LNHDA and CDR2 SQIVND (reference sequence). CDR3 length equals 13 residues. The V end lost 5 bases, the J end lost 5 bases, and 10 bases lay between the germline ends. CDR3 nucleotide sequence: TGTGCCAGTAGTCGGCAATCCGATCAGCCCCAGCATTTT. Its protein is CASSRQSDQPQHF. The variable domain in full, completed from reference TRBV19 and TRBJ1-5, reads DGGITQSPKYLFRKEGQNVTLSCEQNLNHDAMYWYRQDPGQGLRLIYYSQIVNDFQKGDIAEGYSVSREKKESFPLTVTSAQKNPTAFYLCASSRQSDQPQHFGDGTRLSIL.

The gene calls are TRBV21-1 and TRBJ2-7. TRBV21-1 constitutes a pseudogene. The CDR3 runs 14 residues. The CDR3 spells CASSKVKGIGEQYF. In DNA form, the CDR3 reads TGTGCCAGCAGCAAAGTGAAAGGGATTGGTGAGCAGTACTTC.

V gene TRBV20-1 combines with J gene TRBJ2-7, with 7 positions matching TRBD1. The germline V gene encodes CDR1 DFQATT and CDR2 SNEGSKA (reference sequence). V was clipped by 3 bases and J by 4 bases; unmatched bases: 6. The CDR3 runs 13 residues. CDR3 DNA: TGCAGTGCTAGGGGGGACAGTCCTTACGAGCAGTACTTC. It encodes CSARGDSPYEQYF.

This clonotype came up a few times. A junction end diverges from the germline sequence, so it may reflect a read error. The chain joins TRBV12-3 or TRBV12-4 to TRBJ2-3; 9 nucleotides line up with TRBD1. This CDR3 has 14 residues. CDR3 sequence (DNA): TGTGCCAGCCGTTTGGGACAGGGAATAGATACGCAGTATTTT. Its translation is CASRLGQGIDTQYF.

The sample holds one count of this clonotype. The chain uses TRBV2 and TRBJ2-3; TRBD2 aligns across 9 bases. The CDR3 totals 14 residues. Trimming cost V 9 bases and J 2 bases; bases outside gene matches: 6. Germline values: CDR1 SNHLY, CDR2 FYNNEI. CDR3 nucleotides: TGTGCCAGGAAAGCGGGGGGAATCACAGATACGCAGTATTTT. Translating gives CARKAGGITDTQYF. The whole variable domain, filled in from reference TRBV2 and TRBJ2-3, reads EPEVTQTPSHQVTQMGQEVILRCVPISNHLYFYWYRQILGQKVEFLVSFYNNEISEKSEIFDDQFSVERPDGSNFTLKIRSTKLEDSAMYFCARKAGGITDTQYFGPGTRLTVL.

This rearrangement joins TRBV5-1 to TRBJ1-2, with D possibly TRBD1 on 5 matching bases. The germline V gene has CDR1 SGHRS and CDR2 YFSETQ. The CDR3 has 15 amino acids. V was cut by 4 bases and J by 3 bases, with 16 bases left in between. DNA for the CDR3: TGCGCCAGCAGCCGCCTTTCTAGCAGGGACTATGGCTACACCTTC. Its translation is CASSRLSSRDYGYTF.